These 11 T cell receptor beta chains share one sample of origin, sequenced in a study of blood T cell repertoires in COVID-19. Here immunoSEQ multiplex PCR was the method, and the copy in TCRdb shows in-frame clones only, minus some. This sample has around 200,000 clones, with around 86% found just once. The sample taken for sequencing was peripheral blood. Every receptor here comes from a man over 45 with acute or convalescent COVID-19.

The chain is built from TRBV14 and TRBJ1-3, with unresolved D. The CDR3 is made up of 14 amino acids. Germline CDR1 is SGHDN and CDR2 is FVKESK. The germline V and J ends were trimmed by 1 base and 3 bases, with 7 bases remaining between them. CDR3 sequence reads: CASSQVAHGNTIYF. DNA of the CDR3: TGTGCCAGCAGCCAAGTGGCACATGGAAACACCATATATTTT.

The rearrangement links TRBV6-2 or TRBV6-3 to TRBJ1-4; D uncertain. Germline V gene lookup returns CDR1 MNHEY and CDR2 SVGEGT. This CDR3 has 14 residues. V lost 5 bases and J lost 7, with 14 bases in between. The CDR3 sequence: CASSDGREGEKLFF. The CDR3 DNA reads as TGTGCCAGCAGTGACGGGAGGGAGGGTGAAAAACTGTTTTTT.

The V call is TRBV5-8, the J call TRBJ2-2, with 8 nucleotides matching TRBD1. The V segment lost 3 bases and the J segment 2 bases; nucleotides outside the gene matches: 6. The V gene's germline CDR1 is SGHTS and CDR2 YDEGEE. The CDR3 runs to 16 residues. The CDR3 coding sequence is TGTGCCAGCAGCTCCGGACAGGGCATTAACACCGGGGAGCTGTTTTTT. Its protein is CASSSGQGINTGELFF.

The chain has TRBV6-5 and TRBJ2-7; the D gene is possibly TRBD2 (6 bases). Germline V gene sequence: CDR1 MNHEY, CDR2 SVGAGI. V was cut by 5 bases and J by 7 bases, with 9 bases left in between. This CDR3 comprises 11 residues. The CDR3, as DNA: TGTGCCAGCAGTAATGGGGGGGAGCAGTACTTC. Its translation: CASSNGGEQYF.

This chain joins TRBV10-1 and TRBJ2-1, with 9 bases matching TRBD1. The germline V gene has CDR1 WNHNN and CDR2 SYGVQD (reference sequence). V was pared by 4 bases and J by 9 bases, with 10 bases of the junction left unmatched. The CDR3 is 15 residues long. CDR3 sequence: CASSGDRAVWGEQFF. DNA of the CDR3: TGCGCCAGCAGTGGGGACAGGGCCGTCTGGGGTGAGCAGTTCTTC.

This clone was observed once. The chain links TRBV27 to TRBJ1-1; TRBD1 aligns across 7 bases. Germline values: CDR1 MNHEY, CDR2 SMNVEV (reference sequence). The CDR3 is 15 amino acids. Trimming at V came to 8 bases and at J to 1 base, leaving 10 bases not matched to a gene. CDR3 bases: TGTGCCAGCCGGGACAGCGTCAAGAAGAACACTGAAGCTTTCTTT. Translating gives CASRDSVKKNTEAFF.

In its sample, this clone was seen once. The V gene is TRBV9, the J gene TRBJ1-5; the D gene is possibly TRBD1 (5 bases). CDR1 is SGDLS, CDR2 YYNGEE, per germline. The CDR3 has 13 residues. V gave up 3 bases and J gave up 4 bases, with 8 bases separating them. As DNA, the CDR3 is TGTGCCAGCAGCGAGAAGGGGAATCAGCCCCAGCATTTT. It codes for CASSEKGNQPQHF.

The V gene is TRBV5-1, the J gene TRBJ1-2, with D tentatively TRBD1 (6 bases). The germline gives CDR1 SGHRS, CDR2 YFSETQ. V was cut by 0 bases and J by 2 bases, with 11 bases left in between. The CDR3 has 15 amino acids. This CDR3 is CASSLAGGLNYGYTF. CDR3 in DNA: TGCGCCAGCAGCTTGGCGGGGGGGCTGAACTATGGCTACACCTTC.

CDR3 in amino acids: CASSPRTGTYTIYF. CDR3 coding DNA: TGTGCCAGCAGCCCCCGGACAGGGACGTACACCATATATTTT. J is TRBJ1-3 and V is TRBV14; 8 bases agree with TRBD1. Looked up from germline, CDR1 is SGHDN and CDR2 is FVKESK. Trimming at V came to 4 bases and at J to 8 bases, leaving 7 bases not matched to a gene. The CDR3 loop spans 14 amino acids.

The CDR3 region has the DNA TGTGCCTGGAGTGTACGTGAACAGGGGGCATCCTTCCTCCACTTT. Translated, it gives CAWSVREQGASFLHF. The V call is TRBV30, the J call TRBJ1-6, with 9 positions matching TRBD1. Germline lookup yields CDR1 GTSNPN and CDR2 SVGIG (reference sequence). Trimming at V came to 0 bases and at J to 15 bases, leaving 12 bases not matched to a gene. The CDR3 covers 15 residues.

The genes are TRBV30 and TRBJ1-6, with D possibly TRBD1 on 6 matching bases. CDR1 GTSNPN and CDR2 SVGIG come from the germline V gene (reference sequence). The CDR3 contains 13 residues. V dropped 8 bases and J dropped 7 bases, with 15 bases sitting between them. The DNA of the CDR3 is TGTGCCGGGCAAAGGACAGAAAATTCACCCCTCCACTTT. This encodes CAGQRTENSPLHF.